This T cell receptor beta chain comes out of a study of molecular identifiers for immune sequencing clone quantification. Study at large: Four of five splits of RNA from about 19,000 or 110,000 naive CD8 cells were sequenced in replicates.

TCRdb re-called the PCR reads through MiXCR, storing one row per CDR3 protein. The sample lists about 640,000 distinct CDR3 sequences, approximately 20% occurring once. This clonotype was seen many times. The V gene lost 5 bases and the J gene lost 10 bases, with 12 bases spanning the gap. There are 12 residues in the CDR3. Germline V gene lookup returns CDR1 PRHDT and CDR2 FYEKMQ (reference sequence). CD8+CD4-CCR7+CD45RA+ cells were sorted as naive CD8 T cells. The chain is built from TRBV13 and TRBJ2-1; D is uncertain. Sequenced input: naive CD8+ T cells from blood, with Jurkat cell RNA spiked in. The subset is: FACS-sorted CD8+CD4-CCR7+CD45RA+ naive T cells. This clonotype was obtained from a human donor in good health. Some libraries in this study had Jurkat cell RNA spiked in. CDR3 sequence: CASSRENPEQFF. CDR3 bases: TGTGCCAGCAGCCGAGAGAATCCCGAGCAGTTCTTC.